The next 12 T cell receptor beta chains were all read from a single sample in a study of read filtering for tumor transcriptome and immune sequencing. This library used roughly 400 ng RNA and molecular barcoded adaptors spanning alpha/delta and beta/gamma chains. TCRdb independently ran MiXCR on the reads; one entry per CDR3 protein. The sample shows over 50,000 distinct CDR3 sequences, over 11% of them seen only once. Sequenced material: a population of CD138-negative cells sorted from bone marrow. The receptors were sampled from a donor at least 40 years old with multiple myeloma.

In this sample, this clonotype turned up many times. The V call is TRBV19, the J call TRBJ1-5; 7 nucleotides align to TRBD1. Per the germline V gene, CDR1 is LNHDA and CDR2 is SQIVND (reference sequence). V shed 4 bases and J 2 bases; nucleotides not matched to a gene: 8. The CDR3 spans 16 residues. CDR3 sequence: CASSTNRGMGNQPQHF. The CDR3 coding sequence is TGTGCCAGTAGTACCAACAGGGGTATGGGCAATCAGCCCCAGCATTTT.

This clonotype was seen many times. The J gene is TRBJ2-7, the V gene TRBV20-1; 7 nucleotides line up with TRBD2. The CDR3 is 14 residues long. Trimming removed 0 bases from V and 6 bases from J; junction bases left unmatched: 8. Germline V gene sequence: CDR1 DFQATT, CDR2 SNEGSKA (reference sequence). CDR3: CSAREGGWGLEQYF. In nucleotides, the CDR3 is TGCAGTGCTAGAGAGGGGGGGTGGGGTCTCGAGCAGTACTTC.

This clonotype was counted ten times or more. The chain joins TRBV7-2 to TRBJ2-7; no clear D. The V and J ends lost 3 bases and 0 bases respectively, with 9 bases between them. The germline CDR1 and CDR2 sequences are SGHTA and FQGNSA. The CDR3 length is 14 residues. As DNA, the CDR3 is TGTGCCAGCAGCTTGGAGACCAGCTCCTACGAGCAGTACTTC. Its translation: CASSLETSSYEQYF.

This clonotype was observed many times. The V and J genes are TRBV10-1 and TRBJ2-3; possible D gene TRBD1, 5 bases. Deletions cut 2 bases from V and 3 bases from J, with 12 bases between. This CDR3 has 15 amino acids. The V gene's germline CDR1 is WNHNN and CDR2 SYGVQD (reference sequence). CDR3 residues: CASSEGAVGTDTQYF. In nucleotides, the CDR3 is TGCGCCAGCAGTGAGGGGGCGGTGGGAACAGATACGCAGTATTTT.

This clonotype has just a few counts. The chain carries TRBV27 and TRBJ1-5, with TRBD1 identical over 7 bases. Germline values: CDR1 MNHEY, CDR2 SMNVEV (reference sequence). V lost 8 bases to trimming and J lost 2 bases; unmatched junction nucleotides: 3. The CDR3 is 13 amino acids. CDR3 nucleotides: TGTGCCAGCGCAGGGGGAGGCAATCAGCCCCAGCATTTT. The encoded protein is CASAGGGNQPQHF.

In this sample, this clonotype turned up many times. In DNA, the CDR3 is TGCGCCAGCAGCTTGGGCCAGTCGGGCAGGGTATCGTGGGAGCAGTACTTC. Encoded protein: CASSLGQSGRVSWEQYF. The chain links TRBV5-1 to TRBJ2-7; perhaps TRBD1 as D (5 bases). The CDR3 extends over 17 amino acids. V lost 0 bases to trimming and J lost 7 bases, with 23 bases between them. The germline CDR1 and CDR2 sequences are SGHRS and YFSETQ.

In this sample, this clonotype turned up many times. CDR3 protein: CASSHGVGRETQYF. The CDR3 DNA is TGCGCCAGCAGCCATGGGGTGGGCCGAGAGACCCAGTACTTC. The chain has TRBV4-3 and TRBJ2-5; D call uncertain. Trimming cost V 3 bases and J 4 bases, with 12 bases left between them. Per the germline V gene, CDR1 is LGHNA and CDR2 is YSLEER. CDR3 length: 14 amino acids.

This clonotype was counted ten times or more. V is TRBV5-1 and J is TRBJ2-2; TRBD2 agrees at 13 bases. Unmatched junction bases numbered 5, after V lost 3 bases and J lost 6 bases. Germline-derived CDR1 and CDR2 are SGHRS and YFSETQ. CDR3 size: 16 residues. CDR3 residues: CASSSGLAGAAGELFF. The CDR3 bases are TGCGCCAGCAGCTCTGGACTAGCGGGAGCGGCCGGGGAGCTGTTTTTT.

This clonotype has a handful of counts. It may be a read error: a sequence one base away is much more abundant. The chain uses TRBV11-3 and TRBJ2-7; either TRBD1 or TRBD2 may supply D (5 bases each). The CDR3 is 15 amino acids. The germline CDR1 and CDR2 sequences are SGHNT and YENEEA. The DNA for the CDR3 is TGTTCCAGCAGCTTAAATTCGGGACCAACCTACGAGCAGTACTTC. It codes for CSSSLNSGPTYEQYF.

Ten or more counts support this clonotype. In DNA, the CDR3 is TGTGCCAGCAGCTCCCGACCTTCACTAGCGGGAGAGGGTGAGCAGTACTTC. Translating gives CASSSRPSLAGEGEQYF. The chain joins TRBV21-1 to TRBJ2-7; the DNA was not compared with TRBD2, the D call given in the table. TRBV21-1 is tagged as a pseudogene. The length of the CDR3 is 17 residues.

This clonotype has a handful of counts. A single base separates this from a much larger clone, so it may be a read error. The V and J genes are TRBV7-9 and TRBJ2-3; perhaps TRBD1 as D (6 bases). The CDR3 is 13 residues long. The V end lost 5 bases, the J end lost 9 bases, and 15 bases lay between the germline ends. Germline V CDR1 and CDR2: SEHNR, FQNEAQ (reference sequence). CDR3 loop: CASSDAAGETQYF. The CDR3 DNA follows: TGTGCCAGCAGCGACGCCGCAGGGGAAACGCAGTATTTT.

There are a few counts of this clonotype. This sequence may be a read error, since a much larger clone differs from it by one base. V is TRBV7-8 and J is TRBJ2-1, with 14 bases lining up with TRBD2. The CDR3 spans 14 residues. The V gene end was trimmed by 9 bases and the J gene end by 12 bases; junction bases not matched to a gene: 10. The V gene's germline CDR1 is SGHVS and CDR2 FQNEAQ. CDR3 sequence: CASLGTSGSHGQFF. In nucleotides, the CDR3 is TGTGCCAGTCTAGGGACTAGCGGGAGTCATGGGCAGTTCTTC.